What follows is one T cell receptor (beta chain) and its context. This sample was included in a study of blood T cell repertoires in COVID-19. Cohort placement rested on clinical history that participants reported themselves. Symptom resolution, clearance, or two negative PCRs marked the recovered donors of Cohort 3. The authors' processing: Amplifying reference gene primers gave estimates of nucleated cell counts. The assay was immunoSEQ multiplex PCR, and TCRdb's table has in-frame clones only and misses some. V and J calls and clone size are copied from that table; D and trimming were computed from the DNA. The sample has about 150,000 clones; around four fifths are singletons. V shed 4 bases, J shed 8 bases, and the junction held 10 bases outside the gene matches. Germline loops: CDR1 SEHNR, CDR2 FQNEAQ (reference sequence). The CDR3 is made up of 15 amino acids.

The specimen was PBMCs or T cells enriched from blood (not recorded which). V gene TRBV7-9 combines with J gene TRBJ2-1; TRBD1 matches 8 bases. The sequence was obtained from a woman aged 40 to 49 who had recovered from COVID-19. DNA of the CDR3: TGTGCCAGCAGCTCCCCGACAGGGGAGGTGGATGAGCAGTTCTTC. It yields the protein CASSSPTGEVDEQFF.